The rows below give T cell receptor beta chains drawn from one sample of a study of blood T cell repertoires in COVID-19. TCRdb keeps only in-frame clones here, not all; method: immunoSEQ multiplex PCR. The top ten hold around 13% of the sample, which has about 100,000 clones, more than 70% seen once. Sequencing was carried out using peripheral blood. The receptors originated from a human donor in a cohort sampled during active COVID-19. The CDR3 runs from the conserved cysteine through the conserved F or W. D genes are given only for firm matches. Clone size is given for some rows only: seen once, a few or many times, or a class if the clone is expanded.

d_call clone_size j_call v_call cdr3_aa cdr3_nt
TRBD1 - TRBJ2-2 TRBV27 CASRVLGQGALVGELFF TGTGCCAGCAGGGTACTCGGACAGGGGGCCCTGGTCGGGGAGCTGTTTTTT
- few TRBJ2-7 TRBV10-3 CAISELGADEQYF TGTGCCATCAGTGAGTTAGGAGCGGACGAGCAGTACTTC
- - TRBJ2-1 TRBV19 CASRDSGGRSYNEQFF TGTGCCAGTAGGGACTCCGGGGGTAGGTCCTACAATGAGCAGTTCTTC
- - TRBJ1-3 TRBV5-1 CASSNEGRSGNTIYF TGCGCCAGCAGCAACGAGGGGAGGTCTGGAAACACCATATATTTT
- - TRBJ1-5 TRBV21-1 CASSKGLDKNQPQHF TGTGCCAGCAGCAAAGGCCTCGACAAGAATCAGCCCCAGCATTTT
TRBD2 - TRBJ2-3 TRBV20-1 CSASNGLAFTDTQYF TGCAGTGCTAGTAATGGACTAGCTTTCACAGATACGCAGTATTTT
- once TRBJ1-4 TRBV10-2 CASRVDSNPNEKLFF TGCGCCAGCAGGGTAGACAGTAACCCTAATGAAAAACTGTTTTTT
- - TRBJ2-3 TRBV5-6 CASSLAGSSPQDTQYF TGTGCCAGCAGCTTGGCCGGGTCCTCACCCCAAGATACGCAGTATTTT
- - TRBJ2-7 TRBV5-1 CASSLSTGPHEQYF TGCGCCAGCAGCCTCTCCACAGGACCCCACGAGCAGTACTTC
- - TRBJ1-3 TRBV7-8 CASSRDGANSGNTIYF TGTGCCAGCAGCCGAGATGGGGCAAACTCTGGAAACACCATATATTTT
TRBD1 - TRBJ1-2 TRBV6-1 CASSEVGTGFYGYTF TGTGCCAGCAGTGAAGTAGGGACAGGGTTCTATGGCTACACCTTC
- - TRBJ1-2 TRBV28 CASNSNMAGYTF TGTGCCAGCAATTCAAATATGGCCGGCTACACCTTC
- once TRBJ2-2 TRBV11-2 CASSGGVQAVGELFF TGTGCCAGCAGCGGCGGGGTTCAAGCGGTCGGGGAGCTGTTTTTT
- - TRBJ2-1 TRBV11-2 CASSRSGFSYNEQFF TGTGCCAGCAGCCGAAGCGGTTTCTCCTACAATGAGCAGTTCTTC
TRBD1 - TRBJ1-1 TRBV4-3 CASSHPPRDRGRTEAFF TGCGCCAGCAGCCACCCCCCACGAGACAGGGGGCGGACTGAAGCTTTCTTT
- - TRBJ1-4 TRBV7-9 CASSLGAGEKLFF TGTGCCAGCAGCTTAGGGGCTGGGGAAAAACTGTTTTTT
- - TRBJ2-2 TRBV19 CASIETGYTGELFF TGTGCCAGTATTGAGACAGGCTACACCGGGGAGCTGTTTTTT
- few TRBJ2-1 TRBV7-2 CASSLAEEQSQFF TGTGCCAGCAGCTTAGCGGAGGAACAGTCGCAGTTCTTC
- - TRBJ1-1 TRBV6-5 CASSYGGAGNTEAFF TGTGCCAGCAGTTACGGTGGGGCTGGGAACACTGAAGCTTTCTTT
- - TRBJ2-5 TRBV7-9 CASTYGVIGQETQYF TGTGCCAGCACCTACGGGGTTATCGGGCAAGAGACCCAGTACTTC
- - TRBJ1-1 TRBV3-1/TRBV3-2 CASSQDSGLTEAFF TGTGCCAGCAGCCAAGATTCGGGTCTCACTGAAGCTTTCTTT
- - TRBJ2-7 TRBV21-1 CASSNSDSSYEQYF TGTGCCAGCAGCAACTCCGACAGCTCCTACGAGCAGTACTTC
TRBD2 - TRBJ2-7 TRBV4-1 CASSQDSPSLAAEQYF TGCGCCAGCAGCCAAGATTCTCCCTCACTAGCGGCCGAGCAGTACTTC
TRBD2 - TRBJ2-5 TRBV2 CASSGLAAAQYF TGTGCCAGCAGTGGACTAGCAGCGGCCCAGTACTTC